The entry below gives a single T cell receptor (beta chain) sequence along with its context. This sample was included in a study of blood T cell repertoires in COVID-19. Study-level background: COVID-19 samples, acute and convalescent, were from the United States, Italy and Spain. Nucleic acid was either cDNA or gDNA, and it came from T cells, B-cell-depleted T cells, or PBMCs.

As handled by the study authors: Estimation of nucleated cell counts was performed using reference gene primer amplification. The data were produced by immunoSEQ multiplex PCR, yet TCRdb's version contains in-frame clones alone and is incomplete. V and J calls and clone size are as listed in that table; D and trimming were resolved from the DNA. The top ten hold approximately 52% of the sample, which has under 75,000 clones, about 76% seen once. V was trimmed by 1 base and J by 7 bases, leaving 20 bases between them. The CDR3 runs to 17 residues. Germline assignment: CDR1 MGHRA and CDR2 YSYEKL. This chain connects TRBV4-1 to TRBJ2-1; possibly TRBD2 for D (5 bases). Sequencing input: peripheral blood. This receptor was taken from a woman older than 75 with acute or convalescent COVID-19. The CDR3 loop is CASSQVPLRRGKNEQFF. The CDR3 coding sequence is TGCGCCAGCAGCCAAGTTCCCCTTAGACGGGGAAAGAATGAGCAGTTCTTC.